The 32 T cell receptor beta chains below were found in one sample sequenced in a study of T-cell memory formation after mild COVID-19. MiXCR, applied by TCRdb to the 5' RACE reads, yields one record per CDR3 protein. The data hold approximately 580,000 distinct CDR3 sequences, with roughly 20% observed a single time. The sequenced sample was PBMCs or a T cell subset sorted from them (not recorded which). The receptors here all came from an adult woman who had mild COVID-19 (a few samples of this study predate the infection). Cell type and time point are not known.

The chain couples TRBV21-1 to TRBJ2-7; the D call TRBD2 from the table was never checked on the DNA. TRBV21-1 is given as a pseudogene. CDR3 length equals 18 residues. This chain's CDR3 is CASSKDRTRTSLSYEQYF. CDR3 in DNA: TGTGCCAGCAGCAAAGATCGGACTAGGACTAGCCTTTCCTACGAGCAGTACTTC.

This clonotype was observed many times. A junction boundary mismatches the germline segment, possibly from a read error. The gene calls are TRBV5-1 and TRBJ1-2; no definite D call. Germline CDR1 and CDR2: SGHRS and YFSETQ. The CDR3 is made up of 13 amino acids. In DNA form, the CDR3 reads TGTGCCAGCAGTCTCGGGGTTAACTATGGCTACACCTTC. As protein: CASSLGVNYGYTF.

The chain couples TRBV21-1 to TRBJ2-7; the table's D call of TRBD1 was not tested on the DNA. TRBV21-1 is described as a pseudogene. CDR3 size: 15 residues. The CDR3 spells CASSKRVRALYEQYF. CDR3 DNA sequence: TGTGCCAGCAGCAAAAGGGTGCGGGCTCTCTACGAGCAGTACTTC.

This clonotype was counted between two and nine times. This chain joins TRBV7-3 and TRBJ2-2; 8 bases match TRBD1. This CDR3 spans 15 amino acids. Germline V gene sequence: CDR1 SGHTA, CDR2 FQGTGA. V dropped 7 bases and J dropped 4; count of bases not matched to a gene: 8. The DNA of the CDR3 is TGTGCCAGCACCCAGTTTCAGGGGGCCACCGGGGAGCTGTTTTTT. This gives the protein CASTQFQGATGELFF.

The chain employs TRBV5-6 and TRBJ1-1; 10 bases agree with TRBD1. Unmatched junction bases numbered 2, after V lost 3 bases and J lost 6 bases. Germline values: CDR1 SGHDT, CDR2 YYEEEE. CDR3 length: 13 residues. This CDR3 is CASSSTGGPEAFF. CDR3 coding DNA: TGTGCCAGCAGCTCGACAGGGGGCCCTGAAGCTTTCTTT.

The chain carries TRBV19 and TRBJ2-7; 13 nucleotides align to TRBD2. CDR3 length: 15 amino acids. Germline V gene sequence: CDR1 LNHDA, CDR2 SQIVND (reference sequence). The ends lost 5 bases at V and 7 bases at J; junction bases unmatched: 8. This CDR3 reads CASSGTSGVPLEQYF. In nucleotides, the CDR3 is TGTGCCAGTAGTGGGACTAGCGGGGTCCCTCTTGAGCAGTACTTC.

The V gene is TRBV4-3, the J gene TRBJ1-2, with 7 nucleotides matching TRBD1. Germline-derived CDR1 and CDR2 are LGHNA and YSLEER. V lost 3 bases and J lost 3; bases outside the gene matches: 13. CDR3 length equals 17 residues. The DNA of the CDR3 is TGCGCCAGCAGCCATCCCCGCTATAGGGGGCAAGACTATGGCTACACCTTC. Translated: CASSHPRYRGQDYGYTF.

The rearrangement joins TRBV24-1 to TRBJ2-2, with 9 positions matching TRBD2. Looked up from germline, CDR1 is KGHDR and CDR2 is SFDVKD. Trimming cost V 2 bases and J 1 base; bases outside gene matches: 4. This CDR3 region has 17 residues. For the CDR3, the DNA is TGTGCCACCAGTGATTCTCTAGCGGGATTGAACACCGGGGAGCTGTTTTTT. It is translated as CATSDSLAGLNTGELFF.

This sequence joins TRBV5-1 and TRBJ1-1; D may be TRBD1 (5 bases). The CDR3 spans 15 residues. Looked up from germline, CDR1 is SGHRS and CDR2 is YFSETQ. Trimming pared 2 bases from V and 0 bases from J, leaving 11 bases between. The CDR3 loop is CASSLSGGVNTEAFF. The CDR3 nucleotides read TGCGCCAGCAGCTTATCCGGGGGGGTGAACACTGAAGCTTTCTTT.

The chain combines TRBV29-1 with TRBJ2-3, with D possibly being TRBD2 (6 bases). The CDR3 is 12 residues long. V was cut by 7 bases and J by 6 bases, with 14 bases left in between. The germline V gene has CDR1 SQVTM and CDR2 ANQGSEA. As DNA, the CDR3 is TGCAGCGCGCGGCGGGGTTACGATACGCAGTATTTT. This codes for CSARRGYDTQYF.

J is TRBJ2-4 and V is TRBV6-5; TRBD1 aligns across 7 bases. The germline V gene has CDR1 MNHEY and CDR2 SVGAGI. The junction had 1 base not matched to a gene; V was cut back by 5 bases and J by 6 bases. The CDR3 totals 12 residues. The CDR3 region is CASSDRANIQYF. The DNA of the CDR3 is TGTGCCAGCAGTGACAGGGCAAACATTCAGTACTTC.

This clonotype was observed at least ten times. This chain joins TRBV7-9 and TRBJ2-3, with 8 nucleotides matching TRBD2. After removal of 2 bases from V and 2 bases from J, the junction contained 6 bases not matched to a gene. The CDR3 sequence is 16 residues long. CDR1 is SEHNR, CDR2 FQNEAQ, per germline (reference sequence). The CDR3 here is CASSLNLAGYTDTQYF. CDR3 nucleotides: TGTGCCAGCAGCTTAAATCTAGCGGGTTACACAGATACGCAGTATTTT.

This clonotype was seen only a few times. The chain carries TRBV4-3 and TRBJ2-7, with 10 bases matching TRBD1. The CDR3 is made up of 14 amino acids. Germline trimming cut 3 bases from V and 10 bases from J; bases unmatched to any gene: 9. Germline CDR1 is LGHNA and CDR2 is YSLEER. CDR3 amino acids: CASSHDRDRGLQYF. CDR3 DNA sequence: TGCGCCAGCAGCCACGACAGGGACAGGGGCCTTCAGTACTTC.

The chain recombines TRBV12-3 or TRBV12-4 with TRBJ2-2; TRBD1 agrees at 7 bases. The CDR3 extends over 15 amino acids. V was clipped by 2 bases and J by 3 bases; unmatched bases: 3. The CDR3 DNA reads TGTGCCAGCAGTTTAAAGGGACAGCACACCGGGGAGCTGTTTTTT. Protein: CASSLKGQHTGELFF.

The rearrangement links TRBV7-2 to TRBJ1-6; D uncertain. The CDR3 loop spans 12 amino acids. Trimming removed 6 bases from V and 9 bases from J, with 9 bases in between. The V gene's germline CDR1 is SGHTA and CDR2 FQGNSA. The CDR3 here is CASRLGSSPLHF. For the CDR3, the DNA is TGTGCCAGCAGACTAGGGAGTTCACCCCTCCACTTT.

The table lists this clonotype with a few counts. The chain has TRBV2 and TRBJ2-3, with D hard to call. This CDR3 is built from 15 residues. Germline loops: CDR1 SNHLY, CDR2 FYNNEI. V was shortened by 1 base and J by 2 bases, with 10 bases between the two germline ends. CDR3 amino acids: CASSEGVGPTDTQYF. DNA for the CDR3: TGTGCCAGCAGTGAAGGGGTGGGCCCCACAGATACGCAGTATTTT.

V usage is TRBV15 and J usage is TRBJ2-7; D perhaps matches TRBD2 (7 bases). Looked up from germline, CDR1 is LNHNV and CDR2 is YYDKDF (reference sequence). V was pared by 4 bases and J by 0 bases, with 10 bases between. The CDR3 extends over 14 amino acids. CDR3 nucleotide sequence: TGTGCCACCAGCATAGGGGGGGACTCCTACGAGCAGTACTTC. Translated: CATSIGGDSYEQYF. The entire variable domain, with the rest obtained from reference TRBV15 and TRBJ2-7, is as follows: DAMVIQNPRYQVTQFGKPVTLSCSQTLNHNVMYWYQQKSSQAPKLLFHYYDKDFNNEADTPDNFQSRRPNTSFCFLDIRSPGLGDTAMYLCATSIGGDSYEQYFGPGTRLTVT.

The chain joins TRBV18 to TRBJ1-1; the D is unclear. The CDR3 has 15 residues. Per the germline V gene, CDR1 is KGHSH and CDR2 is LQKENI. The V gene lost 1 base and the J gene lost 2 bases, with 11 bases spanning the gap. In DNA, the CDR3 is TGTGCCAGCTCACCACTTAACAGTTATAACACTGAAGCTTTCTTT. This translates into CASSPLNSYNTEAFF.

On this clonotype: Germline is not matched at one junction end, which may reflect a read error. The CDR3 sequence: CDSSPNPNMNTEAFF. The DNA for the CDR3 is TGTGACAGCAGTCCAAACCCTAACATGAACACTGAAGCTTTCTTT. V usage is TRBV12-3 or TRBV12-4 and J usage is TRBJ1-1; unclear D gene. The CDR3 runs to 15 residues.

This clonotype turned up a few times. The gene calls are TRBV4-1 and TRBJ2-7, with D tentatively TRBD1 or TRBD2 (5 bases each). Germline CDR1 reads MGHRA; CDR2 reads YSYEKL. V dropped 0 bases and J dropped 4 bases, with 16 bases sitting between them. The CDR3 sequence is 16 residues long. For the CDR3, the DNA is TGCGCCAGCAGCCAAGATGTTGGGACCCCGCTATACGAGCAGTACTTC. This sequence encodes CASSQDVGTPLYEQYF.

There are a few counts of this clonotype. This rearrangement joins TRBV28 to TRBJ1-1; the D gene is possibly TRBD1 (5 bases). The germline gives CDR1 MDHEN, CDR2 SYDVKM. V shed 8 bases and J shed 4 bases, with 14 bases lying between them. The CDR3 totals 13 residues. Here the CDR3 reads CASQEWGSTEAFF. CDR3 sequence (DNA): TGTGCCAGCCAGGAATGGGGGTCCACTGAAGCTTTCTTT.

This clonotype was counted a few times. The J gene is TRBJ1-1, the V gene TRBV6-5, with TRBD1 as a possible D gene (6 bases). The CDR3 has 13 amino acids. The V end lost 2 bases, the J end lost 11 bases, and 15 bases lay between the germline ends. Germline CDR1 MNHEY, CDR2 SVGAGI. CDR3 sequence: CASSYGLDRPAFF. CDR3 nucleotide sequence: TGTGCCAGCAGTTACGGGCTGGACAGACCGGCTTTCTTT.

The CDR3 DNA follows: TGCGCCAGCAGCGACGGGCAAGGGGATGACGGCACTGAAGCTTTCTTT. It is translated as CASSDGQGDDGTEAFF. This chain links TRBV5-1 with TRBJ1-1; D might be TRBD1 (5 bases). Germline V gene sequence: CDR1 SGHRS, CDR2 YFSETQ. V lost 4 bases and J lost 4, with 20 bases in between. The CDR3 runs to 16 residues.

This chain connects TRBV6-6 to TRBJ1-6; D remains unclear. There are 12 residues in the CDR3. The V gene lost 1 base and the J gene lost 5 bases, with 0 bases spanning the gap. Germline CDR1 and CDR2: MNHNY and SVGAGI (reference sequence). The CDR3 nucleotides are TGTGCCAGCAGTTACTATAATTCACCCCTCCACTTT. It specifies CASSYYNSPLHF.

The sample holds a few counts of this clonotype. The chain combines TRBV7-9 with TRBJ2-6; 8 bases map to TRBD1. CDR1 and CDR2 from the germline V gene are SEHNR and FQNEAQ (reference sequence). This CDR3 is 13 amino acids long. V dropped 3 bases and J dropped 15; count of bases not matched to a gene: 7. In DNA, the CDR3 is TGTGCCAGCAGCTTTACAGGGGGGCCCGGCCTGACTTTC. This translates into CASSFTGGPGLTF.

J is TRBJ1-5 and V is TRBV12-3 or TRBV12-4, with 10 bases aligning to TRBD1. Unmatched junction bases numbered 8, after V lost 5 bases and J lost 4 bases. The length of the CDR3 is 16 residues. The CDR3 sequence: CASSPRGQGLNQPQHF. The CDR3 DNA reads TGTGCCAGCAGTCCGAGGGGACAGGGGTTAAATCAGCCCCAGCATTTT.

V is TRBV7-9 and J is TRBJ1-1; D is unresolved. Trimming took off 4 bases at V and 7 bases at J, with 13 bases between the two ends. This CDR3 is built from 13 residues. CDR1 is SEHNR, CDR2 FQNEAQ, per germline (reference sequence). The CDR3 sequence is CASSSLRGDEAFF. DNA of the CDR3: TGTGCCAGCAGCTCCCTGAGAGGTGATGAAGCTTTCTTT.

The chain recombines TRBV7-6 with TRBJ2-1, with a weak D call TRBD2 (5 bases). The V gene's germline CDR1 is SGHVS and CDR2 FNYEAQ. CDR3 length: 15 residues. V shed 3 bases and J shed 4 bases, with 13 bases lying between them. The CDR3 coding sequence is TGTGCCAGCAGCTTGGGGAGCTCAGAATACAATGAGCAGTTCTTC. Its translation: CASSLGSSEYNEQFF.

This clonotype was seen a few times. This rearrangement joins TRBV2 to TRBJ1-1; no clear D gene. The CDR3 has 12 residues. Looked up from germline, CDR1 is SNHLY and CDR2 is FYNNEI. Trimming took 5 bases from V and 1 from J, leaving 5 bases between them. The CDR3 sequence: CASSRSNTEAFF. CDR3 bases: TGTGCCAGCAGTCGGTCGAACACTGAAGCTTTCTTT. Variable domain in full (rest from reference TRBV2 and TRBJ1-1): EPEVTQTPSHQVTQMGQEVILRCVPISNHLYFYWYRQILGQKVEFLVSFYNNEISEKSEIFDDQFSVERPDGSNFTLKIRSTKLEDSAMYFCASSRSNTEAFFGQGTRLTVV.

This clonotype was observed a handful of times. The rearrangement joins TRBV20-1 to TRBJ2-2; weak D call: TRBD2 (6 bases). This CDR3 contains 17 residues. CDR1 is DFQATT, CDR2 SNEGSKA, per germline (reference sequence). V was cut by 0 bases and J by 0 bases, with 14 bases left in between. CDR3 sequence: CSARDLRGASNTGELFF. CDR3 bases: TGCAGTGCTAGAGATCTCCGCGGGGCCTCGAACACCGGGGAGCTGTTTTTT.

The gene calls are TRBV10-3 and TRBJ1-1; the D is unclear. Between the trimmed V and J ends, which lost 4 bases and 1 base, there was a span of 7 bases. This CDR3 has 13 residues. CDR1 is ENHRY and CDR2 is SYGVKD in the germline V gene. This CDR3 reads CAISGPENTEAFF. In DNA form, the CDR3 reads TGTGCCATCAGTGGCCCAGAGAACACTGAAGCTTTCTTT.

This chain connects TRBV24-1 to TRBJ1-1; 8 bases line up with TRBD1. The V gene's germline CDR1 is KGHDR and CDR2 SFDVKD. The CDR3 runs 15 residues. After removal of 7 bases from V and 1 base from J, the junction contained 7 bases not matched to a gene. In DNA, the CDR3 is TGTGCCACCAGAAGGTCGGGGACAGGGAACACTGAAGCTTTCTTT. As protein: CATRRSGTGNTEAFF.